This T cell receptor (beta chain) came from a study of T cell repertoires in cytomegalovirus infection. About the study: Use of recently identified HLA-C-restricted and well-studied HLA-B-restricted CMV epitopes was part of the study. Matching HLA type, along with CMV infection, was indicated by public TCR beta signatures.

In the case of this clonotype: Its matching antigen is unknown.

MiXCR, run by TCRdb on the reads, gives a single entry per CDR3 protein. Among tens of thousands of distinct CDR3 sequences listed, about 27% were seen once. The CDR3 runs 18 residues. After removal of 4 bases from V and 0 bases from J, the junction contained 8 bases not matched to a gene. General study findings and limits: Carriers of CMV plus the relevant HLA were identified by cumulative public TCR beta family frequency.

The V call is TRBV5-7, the J call TRBJ2-6; 9 bases line up with TRBD1. TRBV5-7 is noted as an ORF with a role that remains uncertain. This TCR came from a human donor in good health (CMV status not recorded). Some clones in this sample may be carry-over from other donors' samples. This specimen was CD8+ T cells from cultured PBMCs, taken from culture after CMV antigen stimulation. The CDR3 protein is CASSPSGTGFSGANVLTF. As DNA, the CDR3 is TGTGCCAGCAGCCCCTCCGGGACAGGGTTCTCTGGGGCCAACGTCCTGACTTTC.